This T cell receptor beta chain was identified in a study of T-cell reconstitution after alpha-beta-depleted transplantation in children. Looked up from germline, CDR1 is DFQATT and CDR2 is SNEGSKA (reference sequence). The CDR3 length is 13 residues. V shed 5 bases and J shed 2 bases, with 11 bases lying between them. A TCRbeta library incorporating unique molecular identifiers was prepared. Each CDR3 protein is one row after TCRdb ran MiXCR on the PCR reads. Among about 500,000 distinct CDR3 sequences listed, around a third were seen once. This clonotype has more than one count but fewer than ten. Specimen: PBMCs from the stem cell graft donor, collected from the stem cell graft. The receptor was isolated from a human donor who donated a stem cell graft to a child with aplastic anemia. The V gene is TRBV20-1, the J gene TRBJ2-3; no clear D. The CDR3 is CSAVGRNTDTQYF. CDR3 DNA: TGCAGTGCTGTCGGACGGAACACAGATACGCAGTATTTT.